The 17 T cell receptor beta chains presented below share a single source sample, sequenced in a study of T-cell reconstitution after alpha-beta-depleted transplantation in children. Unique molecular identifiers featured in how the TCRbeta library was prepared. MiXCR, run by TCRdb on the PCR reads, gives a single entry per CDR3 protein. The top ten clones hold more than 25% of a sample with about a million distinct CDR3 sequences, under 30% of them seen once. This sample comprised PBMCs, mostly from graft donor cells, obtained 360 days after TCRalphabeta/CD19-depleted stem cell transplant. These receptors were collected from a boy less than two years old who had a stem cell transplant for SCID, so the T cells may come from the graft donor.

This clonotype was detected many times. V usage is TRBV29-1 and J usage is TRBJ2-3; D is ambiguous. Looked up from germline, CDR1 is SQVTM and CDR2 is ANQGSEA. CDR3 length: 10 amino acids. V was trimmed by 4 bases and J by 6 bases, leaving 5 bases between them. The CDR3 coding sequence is TGCAGCGTTGGGTCCGATACGCAGTATTTT. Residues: CSVGSDTQYF.

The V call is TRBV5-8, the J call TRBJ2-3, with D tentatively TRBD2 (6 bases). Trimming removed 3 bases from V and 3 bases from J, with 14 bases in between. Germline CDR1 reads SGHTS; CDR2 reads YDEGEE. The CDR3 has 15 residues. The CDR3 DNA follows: TGTGCCAGCAGCTGGGAGGACGGGAGAACAGATACGCAGTATTTT. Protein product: CASSWEDGRTDTQYF.

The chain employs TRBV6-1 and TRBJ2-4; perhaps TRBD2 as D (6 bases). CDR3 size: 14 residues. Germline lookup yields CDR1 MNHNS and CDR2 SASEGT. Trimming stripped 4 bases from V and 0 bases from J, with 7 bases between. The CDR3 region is CASSAGGAKNIQYF. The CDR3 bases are TGTGCCAGCAGTGCCGGGGGAGCCAAAAACATTCAGTACTTC.

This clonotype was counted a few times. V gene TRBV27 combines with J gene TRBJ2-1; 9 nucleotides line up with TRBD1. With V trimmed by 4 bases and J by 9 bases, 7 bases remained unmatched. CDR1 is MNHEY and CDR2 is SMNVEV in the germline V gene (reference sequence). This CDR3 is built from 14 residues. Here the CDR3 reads CASSSQGAHGEQFF. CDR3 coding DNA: TGTGCCAGCAGTTCACAGGGGGCTCATGGTGAGCAGTTCTTC.

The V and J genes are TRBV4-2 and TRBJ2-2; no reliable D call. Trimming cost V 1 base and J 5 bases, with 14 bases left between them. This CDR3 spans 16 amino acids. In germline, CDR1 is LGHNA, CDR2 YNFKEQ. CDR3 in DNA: TGTGCCAGCAGCCAAGTCCTTGGTGGGGTTACCGGGGAGCTGTTTTTT. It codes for CASSQVLGGVTGELFF.

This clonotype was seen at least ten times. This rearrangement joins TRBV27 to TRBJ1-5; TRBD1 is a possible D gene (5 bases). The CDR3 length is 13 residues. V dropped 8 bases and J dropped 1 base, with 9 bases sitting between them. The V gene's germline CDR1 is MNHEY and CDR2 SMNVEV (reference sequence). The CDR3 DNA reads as TGTGCCAGCGGGGGTCCGAGCAATCAGCCCCAGCATTTT. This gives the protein CASGGPSNQPQHF.

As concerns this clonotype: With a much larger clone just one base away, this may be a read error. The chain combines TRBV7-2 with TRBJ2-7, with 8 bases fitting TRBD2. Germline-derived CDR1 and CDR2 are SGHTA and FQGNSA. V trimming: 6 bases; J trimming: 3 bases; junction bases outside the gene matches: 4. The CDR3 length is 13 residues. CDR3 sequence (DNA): TGTGCCAGCAGTCAGGGACTAGTCTACGAGCAGTACTTC. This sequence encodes CASSQGLVYEQYF. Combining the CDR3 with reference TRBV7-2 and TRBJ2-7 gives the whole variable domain GAGVSQSPSNKVTEKGKDVELRCDPISGHTALYWYRQSLGQGLEFLIYFQGNSAPDKSGLPSDRFSAERTGGSVSTLTIQRTQQEDSAVYLCASSQGLVYEQYFGPGTRLTVT.

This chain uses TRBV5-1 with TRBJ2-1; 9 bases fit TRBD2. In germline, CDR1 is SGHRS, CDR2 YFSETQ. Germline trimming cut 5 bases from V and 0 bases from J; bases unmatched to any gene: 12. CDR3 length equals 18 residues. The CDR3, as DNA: TGCGCCAGCAGTAGTCTAGGGCGGGGGGGAAACTCCTACAATGAGCAGTTCTTC. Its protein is CASSSLGRGGNSYNEQFF.

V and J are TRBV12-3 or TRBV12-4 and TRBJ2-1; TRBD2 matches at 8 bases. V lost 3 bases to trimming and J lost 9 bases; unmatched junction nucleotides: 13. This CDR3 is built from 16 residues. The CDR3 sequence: CASSFQGGGPTGEQFF. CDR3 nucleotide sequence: TGTGCCAGCAGTTTTCAGGGCGGGGGGCCGACGGGTGAGCAGTTCTTC.

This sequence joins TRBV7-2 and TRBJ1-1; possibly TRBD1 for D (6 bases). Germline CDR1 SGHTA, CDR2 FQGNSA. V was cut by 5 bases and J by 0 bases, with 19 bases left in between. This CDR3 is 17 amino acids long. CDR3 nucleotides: TGTGCCAGCAGCATCGGACTCCCCAGGGGAATGAACACTGAAGCTTTCTTT. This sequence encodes CASSIGLPRGMNTEAFF.

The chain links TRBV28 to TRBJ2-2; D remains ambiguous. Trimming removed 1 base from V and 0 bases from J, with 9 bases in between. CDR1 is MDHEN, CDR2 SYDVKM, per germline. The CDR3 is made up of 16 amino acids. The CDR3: CASSLYPGSNTGELFF. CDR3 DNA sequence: TGTGCCAGCAGTTTATATCCGGGTTCGAACACCGGGGAGCTGTTTTTT.

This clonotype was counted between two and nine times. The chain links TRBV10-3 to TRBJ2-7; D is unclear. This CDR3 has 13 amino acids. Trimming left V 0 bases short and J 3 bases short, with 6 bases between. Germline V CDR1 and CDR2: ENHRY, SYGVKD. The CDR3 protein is CAISESTDYEQYF. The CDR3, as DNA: TGTGCCATCAGTGAGTCGACGGACTACGAGCAGTACTTC.

DNA of the CDR3: TGTGCCAGCAGTTTTTCGGGTACTGGAAACACCATATATTTT. Protein: CASSFSGTGNTIYF. The chain joins TRBV12-3 or TRBV12-4 to TRBJ1-3; D unresolved. CDR3 size: 14 residues. Deletions cut 3 bases from V and 2 bases from J, with 8 bases between.

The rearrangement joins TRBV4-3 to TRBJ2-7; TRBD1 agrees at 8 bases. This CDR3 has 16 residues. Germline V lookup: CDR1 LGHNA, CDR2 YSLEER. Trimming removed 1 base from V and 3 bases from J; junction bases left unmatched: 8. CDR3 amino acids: CASSQGDRGILYEQYF. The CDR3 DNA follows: TGCGCCAGCAGCCAAGGTGACAGGGGCATCCTCTACGAGCAGTACTTC.

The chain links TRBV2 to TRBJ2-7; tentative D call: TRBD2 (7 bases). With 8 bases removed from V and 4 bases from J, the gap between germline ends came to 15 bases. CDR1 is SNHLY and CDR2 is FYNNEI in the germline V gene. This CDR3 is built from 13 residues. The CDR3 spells CASVGGLGYEQYF. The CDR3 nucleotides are TGTGCCAGCGTGGGGGGGCTCGGATACGAGCAGTACTTC. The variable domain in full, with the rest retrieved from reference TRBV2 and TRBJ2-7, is EPEVTQTPSHQVTQMGQEVILRCVPISNHLYFYWYRQILGQKVEFLVSFYNNEISEKSEIFDDQFSVERPDGSNFTLKIRSTKLEDSAMYFCASVGGLGYEQYFGPGTRLTVT.

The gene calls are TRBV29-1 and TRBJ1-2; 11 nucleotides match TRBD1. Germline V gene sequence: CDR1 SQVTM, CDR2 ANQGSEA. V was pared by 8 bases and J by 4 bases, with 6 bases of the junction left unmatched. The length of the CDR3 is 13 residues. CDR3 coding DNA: TGCAGCTCCTGGACAGGGGGCGCCTATGGCTACACCTTC. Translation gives CSSWTGGAYGYTF.

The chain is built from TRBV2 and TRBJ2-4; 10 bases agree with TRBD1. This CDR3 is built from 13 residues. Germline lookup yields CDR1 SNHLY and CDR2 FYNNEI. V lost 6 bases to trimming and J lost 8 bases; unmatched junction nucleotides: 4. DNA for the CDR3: TGTGCCAGCAGGAGGGACAGGGGCTACATTCAGTACTTC. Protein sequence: CASRRDRGYIQYF.